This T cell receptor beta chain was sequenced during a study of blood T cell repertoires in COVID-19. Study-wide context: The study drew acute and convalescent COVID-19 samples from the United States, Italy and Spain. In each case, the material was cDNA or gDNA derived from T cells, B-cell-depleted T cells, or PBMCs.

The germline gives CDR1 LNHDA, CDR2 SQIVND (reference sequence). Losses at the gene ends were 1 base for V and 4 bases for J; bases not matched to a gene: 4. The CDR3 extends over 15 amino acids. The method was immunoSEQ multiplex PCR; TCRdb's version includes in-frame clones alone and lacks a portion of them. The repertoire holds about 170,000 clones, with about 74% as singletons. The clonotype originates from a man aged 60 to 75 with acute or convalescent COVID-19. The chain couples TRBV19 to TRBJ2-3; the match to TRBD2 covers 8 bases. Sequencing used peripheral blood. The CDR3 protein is CASSIGGLASDTQYF. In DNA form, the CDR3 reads TGTGCCAGTAGTATAGGAGGACTAGCATCAGATACGCAGTATTTT.